This T cell receptor (beta chain) appears in the sequencing data of a study of T cell changes during pregnancy in multiple sclerosis. Measured with immunoSEQ multiplex PCR; TCRdb has only the in-frame clones, and not every one. The sample lists 84,000 or so clones, over 90% occurring once. Germline CDR1 reads SGHAT; CDR2 reads FQNNGV. This CDR3 region has 15 residues. V lost 5 bases, J lost 1 base, and 11 bases lay in between. V is TRBV11-2 and J is TRBJ1-4; TRBD1 might be the D (5 bases). Sequences were derived from peripheral blood, sampled in the third trimester of pregnancy. The TCR comes from a female donor with multiple sclerosis, enrolled in a pregnancy study. For the CDR3, the DNA is TGTGCCAGCAGCAGGACACAAATAACTAATGAAAAACTGTTTTTT. It codes for CASSRTQITNEKLFF.